The rows below give T cell receptor beta chains drawn from one sample of a study of control samples from healthy donors and cancer patients. The data were produced by immunoSEQ multiplex PCR, yet TCRdb's version contains in-frame clones alone and is incomplete. The sample holds approximately 150,000 clones; approximately 86% are singletons and the top ten take 1.5% to 2%. The sample comprised blood. The receptors were gathered from a man aged 18 to 30 in good health. The CDR3 runs from the conserved cysteine through the conserved F or W. The D gene is left open where the match is weak. Size values are once, few and many counts, or a class for expanded clones, and some rows have none.

clone size	J gene	CDR3 length	V gene	D gene	CDR3 protein	CDR3 DNA
-	TRBJ1-2	14	TRBV5-8	-	CASSPYGGGYGYTF	TGTGCCAGCAGCCCATACGGAGGGGGCTATGGCTACACCTTC
-	TRBJ1-2	16	TRBV28	TRBD1	CASTVGRDRNNYGYTF	TGTGCCAGCACCGTGGGAAGGGACAGGAACAACTATGGCTACACCTTC
-	TRBJ1-1	15	TRBV6-1	-	CASSEDGDAITEAFF	TGTGCCAGCAGTGAAGATGGGGATGCGATCACTGAAGCTTTCTTT
few	TRBJ1-1	11	TRBV2	-	CASSEAGEAFF	TGTGCCAGCAGTGAGGCCGGTGAAGCTTTCTTT
-	TRBJ2-3	15	TRBV11-2	-	CASSAPGNIGDTQYF	TGTGCCAGCAGCGCCCCGGGGAATATAGGAGATACGCAGTATTTT
-	TRBJ1-4	15	TRBV6-5	TRBD1	CATQAGGATNEKLFF	TGTGCCACCCAGGCAGGGGGTGCAACTAATGAAAAACTGTTTTTT
-	TRBJ1-2	15	TRBV6-2/TRBV6-3	-	CASSYRRQWDYGYTF	TGTGCCAGCAGTTACCGGAGACAGTGGGACTATGGCTACACCTTC
-	TRBJ2-1	18	TRBV25-1	TRBD2	CASPQVASGPSSYNEQFF	TGTGCCAGCCCCCAAGTGGCTAGCGGGCCGAGCTCCTACAATGAGCAGTTCTTC
-	TRBJ2-5	15	TRBV2	TRBD2	CASSGLAALGGTQYF	TGTGCCAGCTCCGGACTAGCAGCGTTAGGTGGGACCCAGTACTTC
-	TRBJ1-4	13	TRBV30	TRBD1	CACEQGGDEKLFF	TGTGCCTGCGAACAGGGGGGGGATGAAAAACTGTTTTTT
-	TRBJ1-6	15	TRBV5-6	TRBD1	CASSGRQGGNSPLHF	TGTGCCAGCAGCGGGAGACAGGGAGGGAATTCACCCCTCCACTTT
once	TRBJ2-1	12	TRBV30	-	CAWSPDRREQFF	TGTGCCTGGAGTCCAGACCGCCGCGAGCAGTTCTTC
-	TRBJ2-1	16	TRBV4-1	-	CASSHKLDGGYNEQFF	TGCGCCAGCAGCCATAAGCTCGACGGTGGATACAATGAGCAGTTCTTC
-	TRBJ1-6	18	TRBV5-1	TRBD1	CASSRTGLTSSYNSPLHF	TGCGCCAGCAGCCGGACAGGACTTACGAGCTCCTATAATTCACCCCTCCACTTT
-	TRBJ2-7	14	TRBV19	-	CASSVGSGAYEQYF	TGTGCCAGTAGTGTGGGATCAGGGGCATACGAGCAGTACTTC
-	TRBJ2-2	12	TRBV5-1	-	CASRSGVGELFF	TGCGCCAGCAGGTCCGGGGTCGGGGAGCTGTTTTTT
-	TRBJ1-1	16	TRBV5-6	-	CASSPLGRGLRTEAFF	TGTGCCAGCAGCCCCCTGGGGCGGGGGTTAAGGACTGAAGCTTTCTTT
-	TRBJ2-6	15	TRBV19	-	CASSIDRVGANVLTF	TGTGCCAGTAGTATAGATCGGGTCGGGGCCAACGTCCTGACTTTC
-	TRBJ2-5	14	TRBV24-1	-	CATSEPGAVETQYF	TGTGCCACCAGTGAGCCAGGGGCGGTAGAGACCCAGTACTTC
few	TRBJ2-1	13	TRBV13	-	CASQTGAYNEQFF	TGTGCCAGCCAGACAGGAGCCTACAATGAGCAGTTCTTC
-	TRBJ2-3	19	TRBV28	TRBD2	CASSLWRGLAGGDTDTQYF	TGTGCCAGCAGTTTATGGAGAGGACTAGCGGGGGGGGACACAGATACGCAGTATTTT
few	TRBJ2-2	15	TRBV7-3	TRBD1	CASSYRTGGNGELFF	TGTGCCAGCAGCTACCGGACAGGGGGGAACGGGGAGCTGTTTTTT
-	TRBJ2-3	14	TRBV9	-	CASSSRTATDTQYF	TGTGCCAGCAGCTCCCGGACAGCCACAGATACGCAGTATTTT
-	TRBJ2-1	15	TRBV4-2	TRBD2	CASSQSSGGWDEQFF	TGTGCCAGCAGCCAATCTAGCGGGGGGTGGGATGAGCAGTTCTTC
few	TRBJ2-2	15	TRBV4-3	-	CASSQGGQSTGELFF	TGCGCCAGCAGCCAAGGGGGTCAGAGCACCGGGGAGCTGTTTTTT
-	TRBJ2-5	16	TRBV5-1	TRBD1	CASSHKITGGASGVDF	TGCGCCAGCAGCCATAAGATTACAGGGGGCGCGTCAGGAGTGGACTTC
-	TRBJ2-1	15	TRBV11-2	-	CASSLTGGPDNEQFF	TGTGCCAGCAGCTTAACGGGGGGCCCAGACAATGAGCAGTTCTTC
-	TRBJ2-5	15	TRBV11-2	-	CASSFLLPGKETQYF	TGTGCCAGCAGCTTCCTACTCCCGGGGAAAGAGACCCAGTACTTC
-	TRBJ2-7	14	TRBV10-3	TRBD1	CAISESDRGDEQYF	TGTGCCATCAGTGAGTCAGACAGGGGGGACGAGCAGTACTTC
-	TRBJ2-3	15	TRBV9	-	CASSVVRGGTDTQYF	TGTGCCAGCAGCGTAGTGAGGGGAGGCACAGATACGCAGTATTTT
-	TRBJ2-7	12	TRBV6-5	TRBD1	CASSRTGSEQYF	TGTGCCAGCAGCCGGACAGGGAGCGAGCAGTACTTC
-	TRBJ2-3	12	TRBV5-1	-	CASSFTPDTQYF	TGCGCCAGCAGCTTCACCCCAGATACGCAGTATTTT
-	TRBJ1-5	15	TRBV6-2/TRBV6-3	-	CASSYEGYSNQPQHF	TGTGCCAGCAGTTACGAAGGCTATAGCAATCAGCCCCAGCATTTT
-	TRBJ1-6	15	TRBV3-1/TRBV3-2	TRBD1	CASSPGTGSDSPLHF	TGTGCCAGCAGCCCCGGGACAGGGTCGGATTCACCCCTCCACTTT
-	TRBJ1-1	14	TRBV7-2	TRBD1	CASSSDRGNTEAFF	TGTGCCAGCAGCTCCGACAGGGGGAACACTGAAGCTTTCTTT
-	TRBJ1-1	12	TRBV5-6	-	CASSSGSTEAFF	TGTGCCAGCAGTTCAGGGAGCACTGAAGCTTTCTTT
-	TRBJ1-1	13	TRBV7-3	-	CASSLGVDTEAFF	TGTGCCAGCAGCTTAGGGGTAGACACTGAAGCTTTCTTT
-	TRBJ2-5	14	TRBV28	-	CASTRIWDQETQYF	TGTGCCAGCACCCGGATCTGGGACCAAGAGACCCAGTACTTC
-	TRBJ2-2	14	TRBV9	-	CASSIRTTPGELFF	TGTGCCAGCAGCATTCGGACTACTCCCGGGGAGCTGTTTTTT
-	TRBJ2-3	14	TRBV7-2	-	CASSPERSADTQYF	TGTGCCAGCAGCCCGGAGAGGTCCGCAGATACGCAGTATTTT
once	TRBJ2-3	15	TRBV6-1	TRBD2	CASSDGAGGTDTQYF	TGTGCCAGCAGTGACGGCGCGGGGGGCACAGATACGCAGTATTTT
-	TRBJ2-7	13	TRBV29-1	-	CSATDRDYYEQYF	TGCAGCGCAACCGACAGGGACTATTACGAGCAGTACTTC
-	TRBJ2-3	12	TRBV6-2/TRBV6-3	-	CASSSITDTQYF	TGTGCCAGCAGTTCCATCACAGATACGCAGTATTTT
once	TRBJ2-5	13	TRBV5-1	-	CASSEGPAGTQYF	TGCGCCAGCAGCGAGGGACCCGCGGGGACCCAGTACTTC
-	TRBJ2-1	14	TRBV9	TRBD1	CASSLQGARDEQFF	TGTGCCAGCAGCCTGCAGGGGGCTCGGGATGAGCAGTTCTTC
few	TRBJ2-7	14	TRBV7-9	-	CASSLVEQDYEQYF	TGTGCCAGCAGCTTAGTAGAACAGGACTACGAGCAGTACTTC
-	TRBJ2-2	13	TRBV14	-	CASSQVFTGELFF	TGTGCCAGCAGCCAGGTTTTTACCGGGGAGCTGTTTTTT
-	TRBJ1-2	15	TRBV7-3	TRBD1	CASSPSTGQGMEYTF	TGTGCCAGCAGCCCCTCCACTGGACAGGGTATGGAGTACACCTTC
-	TRBJ2-5	18	TRBV4-2	TRBD2	CASSRRGLAGGLQETQYF	TGTGCCAGCAGCCGCAGGGGACTAGCGGGGGGGCTCCAAGAGACCCAGTACTTC
-	TRBJ2-5	16	TRBV5-6	-	CASSFLSGQSQETQYF	TGTGCCAGCAGCTTCTTGTCTGGACAGTCACAAGAGACCCAGTACTTC
-	TRBJ2-3	13	TRBV7-9	-	CASRAGTQDTQYF	TGTGCCTCAAGGGCAGGGACCCAAGATACGCAGTATTTT
once	TRBJ2-2	16	TRBV7-8	-	CASSHFGLADTGELFF	TGTGCCAGCAGCCACTTCGGGCTGGCGGACACCGGGGAGCTGTTTTTT
medium-sized	TRBJ1-2	13	TRBV19	-	CASSNRDLTGYTF	TGTGCCAGTAGCAACAGGGACCTGACTGGCTACACCTTC
few	TRBJ1-2	13	TRBV6-2/TRBV6-3	-	CASSYRDNYGYTF	TGTGCCAGCAGTTACCGGGACAACTATGGCTACACCTTC
-	TRBJ1-1	13	TRBV30	-	CAWRGTPDTEAFF	TGTGCCTGGAGGGGGACACCCGACACTGAAGCTTTCTTT